This TCR beta chain was documented in a study of OX40 agonist ivuxolimab in advanced cancers. Study details: Patients were 82.7% male with ages about 20 to 79, mean roughly 55.

Concerning this clone itself: Its antigen remains unknown.

Broader study findings: The CD4+ and CD8+ T cells in the blood had expanded clonally by week 6 at 0.1 to 3.0 mg/kg.

Data came from immunoSEQ multiplex PCR; TCRdb stores just in-frame clones and leaves some out. Of fewer than 120,000 clones in the sample, approximately 89% are singletons; the top ten hold about 0.25%. CDR3 size: 14 residues. Trimming removed 5 bases from V and 5 bases from J; junction bases left unmatched: 8. Germline CDR1 reads LNHDA; CDR2 reads SQIVND (reference sequence). The TCR comes from an adult with an advanced solid tumor such as melanoma, head and neck, liver or kidney cancer. The starting material was CD4+ or CD8+ T cells sorted from blood, obtained in a trial of the OX40 agonist ivuxolimab. The gene calls are TRBV19 and TRBJ2-5; 7 bases are shared with TRBD1. The CDR3 nucleotides are TGTGCCAGTAGTGTGCAGGGGGTATGGGAGACCCAGTACTTC. It yields the protein CASSVQGVWETQYF.